One sample yielded the 16 T cell receptor beta chains listed below, sequenced in a study of T-cell reconstitution after alpha-beta-depleted transplantation in children. Unique molecular identifiers tagged the TCRbeta library. TCRdb re-derived calls from the PCR reads in MiXCR, one entry per CDR3 protein. Here the sample spans around 90,000 distinct CDR3 sequences, 15% to 17% being singletons. The sequences come from PBMCs, mostly from graft donor cells, collected 180 days after TCRalphabeta/CD19-depleted stem cell transplant. These receptors were taken from a male patient aged 2 to 9 who had a stem cell transplant for acute lymphoblastic leukemia, so the T cells may come from the graft donor.

This chain links TRBV5-1 with TRBJ2-5; 9 bases are a match to TRBD1. The J segment lost 1 base and the V segment lost 4 bases, leaving 2 bases of the junction unmatched. This CDR3 contains 14 residues. Germline V gene data show CDR1 as SGHRS and CDR2 as YFSETQ. The CDR3, as DNA: TGCGCCAGCAGCCGGACAGGGGCCCAAGAGACCCAGTACTTC. As protein: CASSRTGAQETQYF. Full variable domain (outside the CDR3, taken from reference TRBV5-1 and TRBJ2-5): KAGVTQTPRYLIKTRGQQVTLSCSPISGHRSVSWYQQTPGQGLQFLFEYFSETQRNKGNFPGRFSGRQFSNSRSEMNVSTLELGDSALYLCASSRTGAQETQYFGPGTRLLVL.

The chain recombines TRBV20-1 with TRBJ2-7, with 7 bases aligning to TRBD1. This CDR3 region has 16 residues. Germline loops: CDR1 DFQATT, CDR2 SNEGSKA (reference sequence). Trimming cost V 3 bases and J 6 bases; bases outside gene matches: 17. CDR3 sequence reads: CSASKLTGSLTSEQYF. The CDR3 DNA sequence: TGCAGTGCTAGTAAACTGACAGGGAGCCTTACGAGCGAGCAGTACTTC.

J is TRBJ2-7 and V is TRBV6-1; TRBD1 matches at 9 bases. CDR3 size: 13 residues. Losses at the gene ends were 4 bases for V and 5 bases for J; bases not matched to a gene: 3. Germline-derived CDR1 and CDR2 are MNHNS and SASEGT. CDR3 in DNA: TGTGCCAGCAGTGGAGGGGACAGGGACGAGCAGTACTTC. Protein: CASSGGDRDEQYF.

This clonotype was seen more than once but under ten times. Here the CDR3 DNA reads TGTGCCAGCAGCTTTCCGGGCAGAGCAGGGGCCAACGTCCTGACTTTC. Translated: CASSFPGRAGANVLTF. V is TRBV7-8 and J is TRBJ2-6; no definite D call. V was shortened by 3 bases and J by 4 bases, with 13 bases between the two germline ends. This CDR3 has 16 residues. Germline V gene lookup returns CDR1 SGHVS and CDR2 FQNEAQ.

V usage is TRBV6-5 and J usage is TRBJ2-3; no firm D call. Germline CDR1 and CDR2: MNHEY and SVGAGI. CDR3 size: 11 residues. V was clipped by 8 bases and J by 5 bases, with 8 bases between them. The CDR3 loop is CASGRGDTQYF. As DNA, the CDR3 is TGTGCCAGCGGACGAGGAGATACGCAGTATTTT.

This clonotype was observed a few times. A junction boundary mismatches the germline segment, possibly from a read error. The chain is built from TRBV5-1 and TRBJ1-1; D perhaps matches TRBD1 (5 bases). The CDR3 loop spans 15 amino acids. Germline CDR1 is SGHRS and CDR2 is YFSETQ. In DNA form, the CDR3 reads TGCGCCAGCAGCTTGATAGGGGCCGGGAACGCTGAAGCTTTCTTT. It yields the protein CASSLIGAGNAEAFF.

This chain uses TRBV20-1 with TRBJ2-1; 10 bases fit TRBD2. V trimming: 6 bases; J trimming: 2 bases; junction bases outside the gene matches: 7. The CDR3 is made up of 15 amino acids. Germline V gene sequence: CDR1 DFQATT, CDR2 SNEGSKA (reference sequence). For the CDR3, the DNA is TGCAGTGCAAAAGCCAGCGGGGGGGCCTACAATGAGCAGTTCTTC. It yields the protein CSAKASGGAYNEQFF.

This clonotype was counted between two and nine times. The chain combines TRBV15 with TRBJ2-7; TRBD1 matches 8 bases. CDR3 length: 15 residues. CDR1 is LNHNV and CDR2 is YYDKDF in the germline V gene (reference sequence). The J segment lost 5 bases and the V segment lost 10 bases, leaving 16 bases of the junction unmatched. This CDR3 is CAISQGARIEHEQYF. The CDR3 DNA is TGTGCCATCTCCCAGGGGGCGCGAATTGAACACGAGCAGTACTTC.

V usage is TRBV20-1 and J usage is TRBJ2-7, with D perhaps TRBD1 (6 bases). This CDR3 contains 14 residues. Germline CDR1 is DFQATT and CDR2 is SNEGSKA (reference sequence). The ends were cut back, 0 bases at V and 3 bases at J, with 12 bases in the middle. CDR3 residues: CSAREGHPNYEQYF. The CDR3 DNA follows: TGCAGTGCTAGAGAGGGACACCCTAACTACGAGCAGTACTTC.

V gene TRBV6-5 combines with J gene TRBJ1-6, with D possibly TRBD1 on 6 matching bases. The germline V gene has CDR1 MNHEY and CDR2 SVGAGI. The CDR3 runs to 16 residues. V lost 2 bases, J lost 9 bases, and 17 bases lay in between. The CDR3 DNA reads as TGTGCCAGCAGTTACCTCTCCCGGGGGGCAAGTTCACCCCTCCACTTT. Translation: CASSYLSRGASSPLHF.

The J gene is TRBJ2-5, the V gene TRBV6-6; D is uncertain. Germline V gives CDR1 MNHNY, CDR2 SVGAGI (reference sequence). The CDR3 sequence is 13 residues long. Trimming took off 4 bases at V and 1 base at J, with 7 bases between the two ends. CDR3 DNA sequence: TGTGCCAGCAGTTGGGCAGCCCAAGAGACCCAGTACTTC. Protein product: CASSWAAQETQYF.

The CDR3 DNA sequence: TGTGCCAGCAGTGCGGGGGGCGCGGAGACCCAGTACTTC. This translates into CASSAGGAETQYF. This chain links TRBV27 with TRBJ2-5, with 8 positions matching TRBD2. From germline, CDR1 is MNHEY and CDR2 SMNVEV (reference sequence). The CDR3 is 13 residues long. Trimming took 5 bases from V and 5 from J; bases not matched to a gene: 4.

CDR3 DNA sequence: TGTGCCAGCAGCCACCTCGGGGGTGCTAACTATGGCTACACCTTC. Translation gives CASSHLGGANYGYTF. The V call is TRBV3-1, the J call TRBJ1-2, with D possibly matching TRBD1 (5 bases). This CDR3 comprises 15 residues. V shed 3 bases and J shed 0 bases, with 11 bases lying between them. CDR1 is LGHDT, CDR2 YNNKEL, per germline (reference sequence). Combining the CDR3 with reference TRBV3-1 and TRBJ1-2 gives the whole variable domain DTAVSQTPKYLVTQMGNDKSIKCEQNLGHDTMYWYKQDSKKFLKIMFSYNNKELIINETVPNRFSPKSPDKAHLNLHINSLELGDSAVYFCASSHLGGANYGYTFGSGTRLTVV.

This clonotype occurred many times. The chain joins TRBV7-2 to TRBJ2-3; perhaps TRBD2 as D (5 bases). The CDR3 spans 15 residues. Germline V gene sequence: CDR1 SGHTA, CDR2 FQGNSA. The V gene lost 4 bases and the J gene lost 4 bases, with 15 bases spanning the gap. CDR3 protein: CASSSASTGSDTQYF. CDR3 nucleotides: TGTGCCAGCAGCTCCGCCTCGACGGGGTCAGATACGCAGTATTTT.

In this sample, this clonotype turned up a few times. The junction departs from germline at one end; a sequencing error may be responsible. The chain combines TRBV11-1 with TRBJ2-1; no clear D gene. This CDR3 comprises 12 residues. The V gene's germline CDR1 is SGHAT and CDR2 FQDESV (reference sequence). The CDR3 is CASSPGSTSRDF. For the CDR3, the DNA is TGTGCCAGCAGCCCCGGGTCCACTTCAAGGGATTTC.

This clonotype was counted a few times. V is TRBV20-1 and J is TRBJ2-5; D possibly matches TRBD1 or TRBD2 (5 bases each). There are 14 residues in the CDR3. V was shortened by 6 bases and J by 5 bases, with 19 bases between the two germline ends. Germline CDR1 is DFQATT and CDR2 is SNEGSKA (reference sequence). DNA for the CDR3: TGCAGTGCCATCCCCGTGGGGGTCACGGAGACCCAGTACTTC. Translated, it gives CSAIPVGVTETQYF.